These 14 T cell receptor beta chains were sequenced from one sample in a study of T cells in tuberculosis. Clones were read by immunoSEQ multiplex PCR, and TCRdb kept only the in-frame ones, dropping some. This sample has over 40,000 clones, with 90% to 95% found just once. The sequencing sample was made of PBMCs. The receptors were sampled from a donor aged 5-35 years with latent tuberculosis or without tuberculosis infection.

This sequence joins TRBV28 and TRBJ1-2; the D gene is possibly TRBD1 (6 bases). V was clipped by 6 bases and J by 5 bases, with 13 bases between them. Germline CDR1 and CDR2: MDHEN and SYDVKM. The CDR3 has 13 residues. The CDR3 nucleotides read TGTGCCAGCAGCCAAGGGGGTGGGTATGGCTACACCTTC. It is translated as CASSQGGGYGYTF.

The rearrangement links TRBV5-1 to TRBJ2-1; TRBD2 is a possible D gene (5 bases). There are 14 residues in the CDR3. Per the germline V gene, CDR1 is SGHRS and CDR2 is YFSETQ. V lost 2 bases to trimming and J lost 3 bases, with 9 bases between them. The DNA for the CDR3 is TGCGCCAGCAGCTTCGGACTGGACTACAATGAGCAGTTCTTC. Protein: CASSFGLDYNEQFF.

The chain has TRBV14 and TRBJ1-2; D is ambiguous. The V end lost 0 bases, the J end lost 2 bases, and 4 bases lay between the germline ends. CDR3 size: 13 residues. Germline lookup yields CDR1 SGHDN and CDR2 FVKESK. CDR3 sequence reads: CASSQDLNYGYTF. The DNA for the CDR3 is TGTGCCAGCAGCCAAGACTTAAACTATGGCTACACCTTC.

This clone was observed a handful of times. The V gene is TRBV2, the J gene TRBJ1-5; D gene ambiguous. The CDR3 is 15 amino acids. In germline, CDR1 is SNHLY, CDR2 FYNNEI. Trimming pared 2 bases from V and 1 base from J, leaving 9 bases between. CDR3 coding DNA: TGTGCCAGCAGTGAACTTGGGCCGAGCAATCAGCCCCAGCATTTT. It translates to CASSELGPSNQPQHF.

V usage is TRBV27 and J usage is TRBJ2-7, with D possibly matching TRBD2 (5 bases). Germline lookup yields CDR1 MNHEY and CDR2 SMNVEV (reference sequence). This CDR3 is 14 amino acids long. V gave up 4 bases and J gave up 0 bases, with 10 bases separating them. CDR3 sequence: CASSSDRDSYEQYF. The CDR3 DNA follows: TGTGCCAGCAGTTCGGACCGGGACTCCTACGAGCAGTACTTC.

The rearrangement joins TRBV6-4 to TRBJ1-2; TRBD1 matches at 9 bases. Per germline, CDR1 MRHNA and CDR2 SNTAGT. Trimming at V came to 0 bases and at J to 5 bases, leaving 10 bases not matched to a gene. CDR3 length equals 17 residues. The DNA for the CDR3 is TGTGCCAGCAGTGACTCCGGGACAGGGATTGGGCCATATGGCTACACCTTC. Translating gives CASSDSGTGIGPYGYTF.

The V gene is TRBV6-1, the J gene TRBJ1-4; D remains ambiguous. This CDR3 is 14 amino acids long. Between the trimmed V and J ends, which lost 6 bases and 5 bases, there was a span of 13 bases. The germline gives CDR1 MNHNS, CDR2 SASEGT. CDR3 nucleotides: TGTGCCAGCAGGATCTCGGGATTCAATGAAAAACTGTTTTTT. Translated, it gives CASRISGFNEKLFF.

The chain is built from TRBV7-6 and TRBJ2-1; 8 bases fit TRBD2. Germline V gene sequence: CDR1 SGHVS, CDR2 FNYEAQ. The CDR3 runs 19 residues. Germline trimming cut 1 base from V and 2 bases from J; bases unmatched to any gene: 13. The CDR3 coding sequence is TGTGCCAGCAGCTTAGGGTTAGGTTTTAGCGGGGCCACCTACAATGAGCAGTTCTTC. This gives the protein CASSLGLGFSGATYNEQFF.

V and J are TRBV6-1 and TRBJ2-1, with a weak D call TRBD2 (5 bases). The CDR3 has 15 amino acids. The germline V gene encodes CDR1 MNHNS and CDR2 SASEGT. Trimming stripped 0 bases from V and 7 bases from J, with 13 bases between. The CDR3 region is CASSEARRSGNEQFF. CDR3 nucleotides: TGTGCCAGCAGTGAAGCGCGAAGGAGCGGTAATGAGCAGTTCTTC.

V usage is TRBV7-2 and J usage is TRBJ2-7; 15 nucleotides line up with TRBD2. Germline lookup yields CDR1 SGHTA and CDR2 FQGNSA. After removal of 1 base from V and 2 bases from J, the junction contained 6 bases not matched to a gene. This CDR3 region has 18 residues. This chain's CDR3 is CASSLVVGLAGGPYEQYF. CDR3 bases: TGTGCCAGCAGCTTAGTAGTCGGACTAGCGGGAGGGCCCTACGAGCAGTACTTC.

For the CDR3, the DNA is TGTGCCAGCAGCCCCACTAGATGGGTAGAGACCCAGTACTTC. Amino acids: CASSPTRWVETQYF. The J gene is TRBJ2-5, the V gene TRBV7-2; the D gene is possibly TRBD2 (5 bases). Trimming removed 5 bases at V and 4 bases at J, with 14 bases between. The CDR3 runs 14 residues. The germline V gene has CDR1 SGHTA and CDR2 FQGNSA.

The chain combines TRBV19 with TRBJ1-1, with D perhaps matching TRBD1 (5 bases). In germline, CDR1 is LNHDA, CDR2 SQIVND (reference sequence). Trimming left V 3 bases short and J 3 bases short, with 8 bases between. This CDR3 has 13 amino acids. CDR3 sequence (DNA): TGTGCCAGTAGTATGGGGACTTACACTGAAGCTTTCTTT. It encodes CASSMGTYTEAFF.

The count of this clone is one. The chain couples TRBV19 to TRBJ2-7, with TRBD1 identical over 8 bases. Germline trimming cut 5 bases from V and 6 bases from J; bases unmatched to any gene: 6. The CDR3 loop spans 13 amino acids. From germline, CDR1 is LNHDA and CDR2 SQIVND (reference sequence). The CDR3 spells CASSPGTGAEQYF. The DNA of the CDR3 is TGTGCCAGTAGTCCCGGGACAGGAGCCGAGCAGTACTTC.

The chain links TRBV2 to TRBJ1-2; 9 nucleotides line up with TRBD1. The CDR3 length is 14 residues. In germline, CDR1 is SNHLY, CDR2 FYNNEI. Trimming took 6 bases from V and 6 from J; bases not matched to a gene: 8. This chain's CDR3 is CASRGDRVINGYTF. CDR3 nucleotides: TGTGCCAGCAGGGGGGACAGGGTGATTAATGGCTACACCTTC.